The present entry profiles one TCR beta chain with its context. This sample was included in a study of Ad26.COV2.S vaccination and SARS-CoV-2 variants. Study overall: The COV1001 Ad26.COV2.S trial arm included the donor.

Clones were sequenced by immunoSEQ multiplex PCR, and TCRdb holds only the in-frame ones, with some missing. Altogether about 480,000 clones are present, roughly 89% being singletons, with the ten largest covering 9.5% to 15%. Treatment of the sample: 15 to 20 received Ad26.COV2.S at low or high dose, single or two shots; about 5 received placebo; per-sample allocation not given. Day 63 following the first vaccine or placebo injection was when the samples were taken. Spike of the Wuhan-strain SARS-CoV-2 was expressed by an Ad26 vector, which formed the vaccine. The CDR3 length is 14 residues. The ends were cut back, 4 bases at V and 4 bases at J, with 14 bases in the middle. Germline assignment: CDR1 SGHRS and CDR2 YFSETQ.

The chain couples TRBV5-1 to TRBJ1-2, with D hard to call. The TCR originated in a person between 18 and 59 years old who received the Ad26.COV2.S COVID-19 vaccine or a placebo. The sample here was peripheral blood, taken in a trial of Ad26.COV2.S vaccine versus placebo. CDR3 amino acids: CASSAQNSPYGYTF. CDR3 DNA: TGCGCCAGCAGCGCCCAGAACAGCCCCTATGGCTACACCTTC.